This T cell receptor beta chain was captured in a study of blood T cells in healthy people across ages. This clonotype showed up just once. The antigen is undetermined. V lost 4 bases to trimming and J lost 8 bases; unmatched junction nucleotides: 8. CDR1 MDHEN and CDR2 SYDVKM come from the germline V gene. CDR3 length equals 14 residues. The authors ran a second PCR of roughly 6 to 12 cycles using a sample-barcoded 5' primer and a J-beta primer mix. TCRdb fed the 5' RACE reads into MiXCR, producing one record per CDR3 protein. The sample records 380,000 or so distinct CDR3 sequences, roughly half being singletons. General study findings and limits: The percentage of naive T cells correlated strongly with TCR beta diversity. There was no known CMV status for donors, so expanded clonotype changes were possibly confounded.

This rearrangement joins TRBV28 to TRBJ2-1, with TRBD2 matching 7 bases. The sequencing input was blood. The sequence was obtained from a man aged 55 to 70 in good health. CDR3 loop: CASSWSGTADEQFF. The DNA for the CDR3 is TGTGCCAGCAGTTGGAGCGGGACCGCCGATGAGCAGTTCTTC.